This TCR beta chain stems from a study of blood T cells in healthy people across ages. Study observations and caveats: Naive T cell percentage showed a strong correlation with the diversity of TCR beta. Estimated diversity across one million T cells was deemed an underestimate.

CDR3 length: 13 amino acids. J lost 15 bases, V lost 0 bases, and 7 bases had no gene match. The germline gives CDR1 MNHEY, CDR2 SVGEGT. A J-beta primer mix and a sample-barcoded 5' primer were used in a second PCR of roughly 6 to 11 cycles. Each TCR beta cDNA got a 12-nucleotide random molecular identifier. All samples gave at least 3 million CDR3-containing paired-end reads. TCRdb re-called the 5' RACE reads through MiXCR, storing one row per CDR3 protein. This sample has approximately 1,700,000 distinct CDR3 sequences; around 40% occur once, and the top ten carry 23%. Of note for this clonotype: The antigen is undetermined.

The chain carries TRBV6-2 or TRBV6-3 and TRBJ1-5; the match to TRBD1 covers 8 bases. The sample taken for sequencing was blood. The clonotype was recovered from a human donor in good health. The CDR3 here is CASSYSAQGVGHF. In DNA, the CDR3 is TGTGCCAGCAGTTACTCAGCACAGGGGGTCGGGCATTTT.